Listed below are T cell receptor beta chains from one sample, sequenced in a study of blood T cell repertoires in COVID-19. The protocol was immunoSEQ multiplex PCR, while the TCRdb copy is restricted to in-frame clones and leaves out a portion. The sample consists of approximately 150,000 clones, 84% of them appearing once. The sequenced sample consisted of PBMCs or T cells enriched from blood (not recorded which). The receptor set was obtained from a woman aged 45-60 years with acute COVID-19. The CDR3 runs from the conserved cysteine through the conserved F or W. The D gene is left open where the match is weak. Size is stated for part of the rows, as once, few or many counts, or as a class when the clone is expanded.

TRBJ2-1 | - | - | TRBV6-2/TRBV6-3 | 13 | CASSYVTYNEQFF | TGTGCCAGCAGTTACGTTACCTACAATGAGCAGTTCTTC
TRBJ2-5 | TRBD2 | - | TRBV11-2 | 16 | CASSFTSGGPQETQYF | TGTGCCAGCAGCTTTACTAGCGGGGGCCCTCAAGAGACCCAGTACTTC
TRBJ1-5 | - | - | TRBV11-3 | 17 | CASSLDKVAQINQPQHF | TGTGCCAGCAGCTTAGATAAAGTGGCACAGATCAATCAGCCCCAGCATTTT
TRBJ1-1 | TRBD1 | - | TRBV19 | 13 | CATRPTGVSAAFF | TGTGCCACCAGACCCACAGGGGTGAGTGCAGCTTTCTTT
TRBJ2-1 | TRBD1 | - | TRBV2 | 14 | CASKRQGSSDEQFF | TGTGCCAGCAAAAGACAGGGGTCTAGCGATGAGCAGTTCTTC
TRBJ1-2 | TRBD1 | few | TRBV3-1/TRBV3-2 | 16 | CARISGTGGGNYGYTF | TGTGCCAGGATTTCAGGGACAGGTGGTGGGAACTATGGCTACACCTTC
TRBJ2-1 | - | - | TRBV18 | 15 | CASSPGTGSYNEQFF | TGTGCCAGCTCACCAGGCACGGGCTCCTACAATGAGCAGTTCTTC
TRBJ1-1 | - | - | TRBV30 | 15 | CAWSPRDTENTEAFF | TGTGCCTGGAGTCCACGGGACACAGAGAACACTGAAGCTTTCTTT
TRBJ2-4 | - | - | TRBV5-4 | 14 | CASSLGGDKNIQYF | TGTGCCAGCAGCTTAGGAGGTGACAAAAACATTCAGTACTTC
TRBJ2-1 | - | - | TRBV19 | 17 | CASSPLGEATGFVEQFF | TGTGCCAGTAGCCCCCTGGGGGAGGCGACCGGGTTCGTTGAGCAGTTCTTC
TRBJ1-1 | - | - | TRBV5-1 | 15 | CASSSLEIRGTEAFF | TGCGCCAGCAGCTCACTCGAGATCCGGGGCACTGAAGCTTTCTTT
TRBJ1-6 | - | - | TRBV6-6 | 15 | CASSPAAGGDSPLHF | TGTGCCAGCTCCCCCGCCGCCGGCGGGGATTCACCCCTCCACTTT
TRBJ2-3 | - | - | TRBV6-5 | 12 | CASRTGFGTQYF | TGTGCCAGCAGGACAGGTTTCGGTACGCAGTATTTT
TRBJ2-5 | TRBD2 | once | TRBV29-1 | 16 | CSVEDFTGGSSQTQYF | TGCAGCGTTGAAGATTTCACGGGCGGGAGCTCGCAGACCCAGTACTTC
TRBJ2-1 | TRBD2 | once | TRBV7-8 | 15 | CASSYSGTSGNEQFF | TGTGCCAGCAGCTACTCCGGGACTAGCGGTAATGAGCAGTTCTTC
TRBJ2-1 | - | - | TRBV9 | 14 | CASSVASGKGGQFF | TGTGCCAGCAGCGTAGCCAGCGGGAAGGGGGGGCAGTTCTTC
TRBJ2-7 | - | - | TRBV7-2 | 14 | CASSNGMSSYEQYF | TGTGCCAGCAGTAACGGTATGAGCTCCTACGAGCAGTACTTC
TRBJ2-3 | TRBD2 | - | TRBV27 | 14 | CASSLREEADTQYF | TGTGCCAGCAGTTTGCGGGAGGAAGCAGATACGCAGTATTTT
TRBJ1-6 | - | - | TRBV6-2/TRBV6-3 | 14 | CASSSRAYNSPLHF | TGTGCCAGCAGTTCGAGGGCCTATAATTCACCCCTCCACTTT
TRBJ1-2 | - | - | TRBV9 | 14 | CASSPGGDLYGYTF | TGTGCCAGCAGCCCGGGTGGGGACTTATATGGCTACACCTTC
TRBJ1-2 | TRBD1 | - | TRBV5-6 | 14 | CASSPRDSTYGYTF | TGTGCCAGCAGCCCCAGGGACAGCACTTATGGCTACACCTTC
TRBJ2-2 | TRBD2 | - | TRBV7-3 | 14 | CASSSSGSTGELFF | TGTGCCAGCAGCTCTAGCGGGAGCACCGGGGAGCTGTTTTTT
TRBJ2-5 | TRBD1 | few | TRBV12-5 | 15 | CASGRDRGRVRTQYF | TGTGCTAGTGGACGAGACAGGGGGCGGGTCCGGACCCAGTACTTC
TRBJ1-1 | - | - | TRBV6-6 | 24 | CASSHDMTVPSSRIARTMNTEAFF | TGTGCCAGCAGTCACGATATGACAGTCCCCTCGTCTAGGATCGCGAGGACCATGAACACTGAAGCTTTCTTT
TRBJ2-1 | - | - | TRBV7-9 | 15 | CASSLRSTPYNEQFF | TGTGCCAGCAGCTTACGGAGCACACCCTACAATGAGCAGTTCTTC
TRBJ1-5 | TRBD1 | - | TRBV19 | 16 | CASSRLQGWSNQPQHF | TGTGCCAGTAGTAGATTACAGGGGTGGAGCAATCAGCCCCAGCATTTT
TRBJ2-1 | - | - | TRBV11-2 | 15 | CASSIARPSYNEQFF | TGTGCCAGCAGCATAGCGCGTCCCTCCTACAATGAGCAGTTCTTC
TRBJ2-3 | TRBD2 | - | TRBV7-2 | 17 | CASSAVPSGGSTDTQYF | TGTGCCAGCAGCGCAGTTCCTAGCGGGGGAAGCACAGATACGCAGTATTTT
TRBJ1-2 | - | - | TRBV29-1 | 12 | CSGARGNYGYTF | TGCAGCGGAGCTCGGGGTAACTATGGCTACACCTTC
TRBJ2-7 | TRBD1 | - | TRBV19 | 14 | CASKRQGSSYEQYF | TGTGCCAGTAAGAGACAGGGGAGCTCCTACGAGCAGTACTTC
TRBJ2-3 | TRBD2 | - | TRBV19 | 17 | CASTPQGLAGGPDTQYF | TGTGCCAGTACCCCCCAGGGGTTAGCGGGAGGCCCAGATACGCAGTATTTT
TRBJ2-7 | TRBD2 | - | TRBV4-1 | 17 | CASSQESLAGVTYEQYF | TGCGCCAGCAGCCAAGAATCCCTAGCGGGAGTAACCTACGAGCAGTACTTC
TRBJ2-7 | - | - | TRBV30 | 15 | CAWSGSPGGAYEQYF | TGTGCCTGGAGTGGGTCCCCGGGGGGCGCCTACGAGCAGTACTTC
TRBJ2-2 | TRBD1 | - | TRBV9 | 17 | CASSDTPGQGYTGELFF | TGTGCCAGCAGCGATACCCCGGGACAGGGGTACACCGGGGAGCTGTTTTTT
TRBJ2-1 | TRBD2 | - | TRBV7-3 | 18 | CASSSSGSLKGAYNEQFF | TGTGCCAGCAGTTCTAGCGGGAGTCTTAAAGGGGCCTACAATGAGCAGTTCTTC
TRBJ1-1 | TRBD1 | - | TRBV15 | 15 | CATSNGQGGGTEAFF | TGTGCCACCAGCAACGGACAGGGGGGGGGCACTGAAGCTTTCTTT
TRBJ1-3 | - | - | TRBV11-2 | 14 | CASSRTIAGNTIYF | TGTGCCAGCAGCCGGACAATAGCTGGAAACACCATATATTTT
TRBJ2-7 | TRBD2 | - | TRBV28 | 14 | CASSGGTSGRNQYF | TGTGCCAGCAGTGGCGGGACTAGCGGGAGGAATCAGTACTTC
TRBJ1-1 | TRBD1 | - | TRBV11-1 | 15 | CASSFRGLLYTEAFF | TGTGCCAGCAGCTTCAGGGGGCTCCTGTACACTGAAGCTTTCTTT
TRBJ2-1 | TRBD2 | - | TRBV5-1 | 19 | CASSVSGTSALSSYNEQFF | TGCGCCAGCAGCGTCTCCGGGACTAGCGCACTGAGCTCCTACAATGAGCAGTTCTTC
TRBJ1-1 | - | once | TRBV18 | 15 | CASSLRAGGGTEAFF | TGTGCCAGCTCACTACGCGCCGGGGGTGGGACTGAAGCTTTCTTT
TRBJ1-2 | TRBD1 | - | TRBV6-6 | 15 | CASLVGQGGERGYTF | TGTGCCAGCCTGGTCGGACAGGGCGGGGAACGTGGCTACACCTTC
TRBJ2-7 | - | once | TRBV28 | 14 | CASRLSLSSYEQYF | TGTGCCAGCAGACTGAGCCTCTCCTCCTACGAGCAGTACTTC
TRBJ2-3 | TRBD2 | - | TRBV7-3 | 14 | CASSSAAGSDTQYF | TGTGCCAGCAGCTCCGCAGCGGGGTCGGATACGCAGTATTTT
TRBJ2-7 | TRBD1 | - | TRBV6-2/TRBV6-3 | 12 | CASSQPTGGYYF | TGTGCCAGCAGTCAACCGACAGGGGGCTATTACTTC
TRBJ1-2 | - | - | TRBV3-1/TRBV3-2 | 13 | CASSQEGRRGYTF | TGTGCCAGCAGCCAAGAGGGGCGACGGGGCTACACCTTC